This T cell receptor (beta chain) was captured by sequencing in a study of CD4+ T cells in melanoma. The CDR3 spans 13 residues. CDR1 and CDR2 (germline): LNHDA, SQIVND (reference sequence). The ends lost 9 bases at V and 8 bases at J; junction bases unmatched: 10. TCRdb's table, derived via immunoSEQ multiplex PCR, lists solely in-frame clones and lacks some. This table has some 47,000 clones, 80% to 90% appearing once. The chain uses TRBV19 and TRBJ2-1; 7 bases match TRBD1. The specimen sequenced was peripheral blood. The clonotype comes from a human donor with melanoma. This CDR3 reads CASQETGAHEQFF. Written as DNA, the CDR3 is TGTGCCAGCCAAGAAACAGGGGCCCATGAGCAGTTCTTC.